The 31 T cell receptor beta chains reported below all come from one sample, sequenced in a study of blood T cells in healthy people across ages. PCR was performed a second time for about 7 to 11 cycles using a sample-barcoded 5' primer and a J-beta primer mix. One entry per CDR3 protein results from TCRdb running MiXCR on the 5' RACE reads. The sample has around 820,000 distinct CDR3 sequences, 25% seen once. These sequences were also reported in another study, on T cells of mothers and their children.

The sequenced material came from blood. The receptors were gathered from a boy aged 5-17 years in good health.

This clonotype showed up just a few times. This rearrangement joins TRBV20-1 to TRBJ2-1; 8 positions match TRBD1. Trimming removed 4 bases from V and 7 bases from J; junction bases left unmatched: 6. Germline V CDR1 and CDR2: DFQATT, SNEGSKA (reference sequence). The CDR3 covers 13 residues. CDR3 bases: TGCAGTGCTATTCGCGGACAGGGAAATGAGCAGTTCTTC. Its translation is CSAIRGQGNEQFF.

This clonotype was counted ten times or more. This chain links TRBV7-2 with TRBJ2-4; TRBD2 is a possible D gene (5 bases). Trimming pared 1 base from V and 0 bases from J, leaving 10 bases between. The length of the CDR3 is 16 residues. The V gene's germline CDR1 is SGHTA and CDR2 FQGNSA. This chain's CDR3 is CASSLDSGPAKNIQYF. Written as DNA, the CDR3 is TGTGCCAGCAGCTTAGACAGCGGACCAGCCAAAAACATTCAGTACTTC.

The chain combines TRBV12-3 or TRBV12-4 with TRBJ2-3; D gene uncertain. Trimming removed 7 bases at V and 2 bases at J, with 13 bases between. This CDR3 region has 14 residues. The CDR3 protein is CASTMTQITDTQYF. The CDR3 coding sequence is TGTGCCAGCACCATGACTCAAATCACAGATACGCAGTATTTT.

This clonotype was observed once. The junction departs from germline at one end; a sequencing error may be responsible. DNA for the CDR3: TGTGCCAGCAGCTTTCCGGCGGACAGATCTTTCTTC. This sequence encodes CASSFPADRSFF. J is TRBJ1-2 and V is TRBV11-2, with D possibly being TRBD1 (6 bases). Germline V gene lookup returns CDR1 SGHAT and CDR2 FQNNGV. This CDR3 has 12 residues. Together with reference TRBV11-2 and TRBJ1-2, the CDR3 gives the full variable domain: EAGVAQSPRYKIIEKRQSVAFWCNPISGHATLYWYQQILGQGPKLLIQFQNNGVVDDSQLPKDRFSAERLKGVDSTLKIQPAKLEDSAVYLCASSFPADRSFFGSGTRLTVV.

This clonotype was detected many times. The chain joins TRBV28 to TRBJ2-1; D not certain. In germline, CDR1 is MDHEN, CDR2 SYDVKM. V dropped 7 bases and J dropped 4 bases, with 8 bases sitting between them. The CDR3 is made up of 12 amino acids. As DNA, the CDR3 is TGTGCCAGCACCAATAGTTACAATGAGCAGTTCTTC. It codes for CASTNSYNEQFF.

CDR3 residues: CASSSGQGKPYEQYF. CDR3 nucleotides: TGTGCCAGCAGCTCCGGACAGGGCAAGCCCTACGAGCAGTACTTC. This chain uses TRBV7-6 with TRBJ2-7; TRBD1 aligns across 8 bases. Germline CDR1 SGHVS, CDR2 FNYEAQ. The CDR3 is 15 amino acids. V lost 4 bases, J lost 2 bases, and 7 bases stayed unmatched.

This chain joins TRBV7-2 and TRBJ1-2; 8 nucleotides align to TRBD1. The CDR3 sequence is 15 residues long. In germline, CDR1 is SGHTA, CDR2 FQGNSA. The ends lost 2 bases at V and 2 bases at J; junction bases unmatched: 4. This chain's CDR3 is CASSLTGTGNYGYTF. In DNA, the CDR3 is TGTGCCAGCAGCTTAACCGGGACAGGAAACTATGGCTACACCTTC. The full variable domain, completed using reference TRBV7-2 and TRBJ1-2, is GAGVSQSPSNKVTEKGKDVELRCDPISGHTALYWYRQSLGQGLEFLIYFQGNSAPDKSGLPSDRFSAERTGGSVSTLTIQRTQQEDSAVYLCASSLTGTGNYGYTFGSGTRLTVV.

Concerning this clonotype: One junction end disagrees with the germline gene, perhaps due to a read error. The chain uses TRBV6-6 and TRBJ2-5; D possibly matches TRBD1 or TRBD2 (5 bases each). This CDR3 is 14 amino acids long. Germline assignment: CDR1 MNHNY and CDR2 SVGAGI (reference sequence). CDR3 loop: CASNPHLPGRSPFF. In DNA form, the CDR3 reads TGTGCCAGCAATCCCCACCTTCCGGGACGGTCACCGTTCTTC.

Only a few counts were recorded for this clonotype. This sequence joins TRBV14 and TRBJ2-6, with a tentative D call TRBD1 (6 bases). The CDR3 is 17 residues long. Trimming cost V 4 bases and J 0 bases, with 13 bases left between them. Germline lookup yields CDR1 SGHDN and CDR2 FVKESK. The CDR3 loop reads CASSRPGQPSGANVLTF. The DNA of the CDR3 is TGTGCCAGCAGCCGACCGGGACAACCCTCTGGGGCCAACGTCCTGACTTTC.

The gene calls are TRBV20-1 and TRBJ2-5; D ambiguous. The CDR3 has 12 residues. The germline V and J ends were trimmed by 0 bases and 9 bases, with 11 bases remaining between them. CDR1 is DFQATT, CDR2 SNEGSKA, per germline (reference sequence). In DNA, the CDR3 is TGCAGTGCTAGAGATCTGGCTCCCGCCCAGTACTTC. Protein sequence: CSARDLAPAQYF.

V is TRBV14 and J is TRBJ1-4; D not certain. Germline V gene sequence: CDR1 SGHDN, CDR2 FVKESK. Trimming took 0 bases from V and 8 from J, leaving 7 bases between them. The CDR3 length is 13 residues. This CDR3 is CASSQDLREKLFF. CDR3 nucleotides: TGTGCCAGCAGCCAAGATCTCCGGGAAAAACTGTTTTTT.

This clonotype was counted only a few times. The chain couples TRBV12-3 or TRBV12-4 to TRBJ2-1; D gene unclear. This CDR3 is built from 16 residues. V lost 11 bases and J 0 bases, leaving 20 bases between the germline ends. CDR3 nucleotides: TGTGCCTCCCAGCCCAAGCTACTCAGCTCCTACAATGAGCAGTTCTTC. This encodes CASQPKLLSSYNEQFF.

V is TRBV18 and J is TRBJ2-7; 11 bases are a match to TRBD1. Germline CDR1 reads KGHSH; CDR2 reads LQKENI. CDR3 length: 15 amino acids. V lost 6 bases to trimming and J lost 4 bases; unmatched junction nucleotides: 8. The chain's CDR3 is CASSVGQGGFYEQYF. The CDR3 DNA reads as TGTGCCAGCTCGGTGGGACAGGGGGGCTTTTACGAGCAGTACTTC.

The chain has TRBV7-9 and TRBJ2-1; D possibly matches TRBD1 or TRBD2 (6 bases each). V lost 6 bases to trimming and J lost 2 bases, with 20 bases between them. The CDR3 loop spans 17 amino acids. CDR1 is SEHNR, CDR2 FQNEAQ, per germline (reference sequence). CDR3: CASRGGLPRPPYNEQFF. The CDR3 region has the DNA TGTGCCAGCAGAGGGGGGTTACCCCGGCCCCCCTACAATGAGCAGTTCTTC.

V gene TRBV29-1 combines with J gene TRBJ2-5, with 12 bases that match TRBD2. Matching the DNA end better, TRBJ2-1 makes the J call doubtful. This CDR3 is 12 amino acids long. The germline V gene encodes CDR1 SQVTM and CDR2 ANQGSEA. CDR3 sequence (DNA): TGCAGCGTCGGGACTAGCGGGAATGAGCAGTTCTTC. Protein sequence: CSVGTSGNEQFF.

The table lists this clonotype with a few counts. V is TRBV7-3 and J is TRBJ1-1, with D unresolved. The CDR3 spans 14 residues. The V gene lost 0 bases and the J gene lost 5 bases, with 10 bases spanning the gap. CDR1 and CDR2 from the germline V gene are SGHTA and FQGTGA. The CDR3 DNA follows: TGTGCCAGCAGCTTAACCCCGGACGGTACTGAAGCTTTCTTT. This codes for CASSLTPDGTEAFF.

This rearrangement joins TRBV7-9 to TRBJ1-4; D is undetermined. The V end was cut by 5 bases, the J end by 5 bases, with 18 bases between. This CDR3 has 16 amino acids. The V gene's germline CDR1 is SEHNR and CDR2 FQNEAQ (reference sequence). CDR3 amino acids: CASSIKASEPNEKLFF. In nucleotides, the CDR3 is TGTGCCAGCAGCATTAAAGCGAGCGAACCGAATGAAAAACTGTTTTTT.

The V call is TRBV6-2 or TRBV6-3, the J call TRBJ2-1; 13 positions agree with TRBD2. Losses at the gene ends were 6 bases for V and 12 bases for J; bases not matched to a gene: 11. Germline CDR1 MNHEY, CDR2 SVGEGT. This CDR3 is 15 amino acids long. The CDR3 region has the DNA TGTGCCAGCAGACGAACCGGGACTAGCGGGACCCTGCAGTTCTTC. It translates to CASRRTGTSGTLQFF.

The chain carries TRBV12-3 or TRBV12-4 and TRBJ2-4, with D perhaps matching TRBD2 (6 bases). Trimming removed 4 bases at V and 2 bases at J, with 12 bases between. The CDR3 sequence is 15 residues long. The CDR3 DNA sequence: TGTGCCAGCAGTTATTTCGGGGGACCCAAAAACATTCAGTACTTC. It is translated as CASSYFGGPKNIQYF.

This clonotype showed up just a few times. The V gene is TRBV4-1, the J gene TRBJ2-5; D is undetermined. Matching the DNA end better, TRBJ2-7 makes the J call doubtful. Germline-derived CDR1 and CDR2 are MGHRA and YSYEKL. The CDR3 has 15 residues. The CDR3 spells CASSQAGLSSYEQYF. For the CDR3, the DNA is TGCGCCAGCAGCCAAGCGGGCCTTAGCTCCTACGAGCAGTACTTC.

This clonotype was counted between two and nine times. The genes are TRBV3-1 and TRBJ2-1, with D perhaps matching TRBD1 (5 bases). Between the trimmed V and J ends, which lost 3 bases and 2 bases, there was a span of 17 bases. Germline CDR1 and CDR2: LGHDT and YNNKEL (reference sequence). The length of the CDR3 is 17 residues. The CDR3, as DNA: TGTGCCAGCAGCCACCCCAGGGCGGACACCCCCTACAATGAGCAGTTCTTC. It yields the protein CASSHPRADTPYNEQFF.

J is TRBJ1-1 and V is TRBV28, with D hard to call. The length of the CDR3 is 10 residues. The germline CDR1 and CDR2 sequences are MDHEN and SYDVKM. V was clipped by 4 bases and J by 7 bases, with 4 bases between them. The CDR3 nucleotides are TGTGCCAGCAGTTATGTTGAAGCTTTCTTT. Translation: CASSYVEAFF.

In its sample, this clonotype was seen a few times. The rearrangement uses TRBV7-3 and TRBJ2-5, with no clear D. Trimming removed 3 bases at V and 4 bases at J, with 9 bases between. The CDR3 is made up of 13 amino acids. Germline CDR1 and CDR2: SGHTA and FQGTGA. CDR3 DNA sequence: TGTGCCAGCAGCTTTGACGGAGTAGAGACCCAGTACTTC. It translates to CASSFDGVETQYF.

V and J are TRBV3-1 and TRBJ2-1; D is ambiguous. Between the trimmed V and J ends, which lost 2 bases and 12 bases, there was a span of 8 bases. The CDR3 extends over 11 amino acids. Germline V gene lookup returns CDR1 LGHDT and CDR2 YNNKEL (reference sequence). CDR3 in DNA: TGTGCCAGCAGCCAAACGGGCGTGCAGTTCTTC. Residues: CASSQTGVQFF.

Many counts were recorded for this clonotype. This chain links TRBV7-9 with TRBJ2-6; 8 positions agree with TRBD1. This CDR3 contains 17 residues. Germline V lookup: CDR1 SEHNR, CDR2 FQNEAQ (reference sequence). V shed 5 bases and J 0 bases; nucleotides not matched to a gene: 6. CDR3 nucleotide sequence: TGTGCCAGCAGCATGACAGGGGTCGGCTCTGGGGCCAACGTCCTGACTTTC. This codes for CASSMTGVGSGANVLTF.

V and J are TRBV7-9 and TRBJ2-1, with 8 nucleotides matching TRBD2. The V and J ends lost 0 bases and 5 bases, in that order; junction bases with no gene match: 9. The CDR3 is made up of 17 amino acids. CDR1 SEHNR and CDR2 FQNEAQ come from the germline V gene (reference sequence). CDR3 nucleotides: TGTGCCAGCAGCTTAGCCCAGCGGGGGACCGTAAACAATGAGCAGTTCTTC. It encodes CASSLAQRGTVNNEQFF.

This clonotype was observed a few times. The V and J genes are TRBV7-9 and TRBJ2-4, with D uncertain. V lost 3 bases and J lost 0, with 12 bases in between. CDR1 and CDR2 from the germline V gene are SEHNR and FQNEAQ (reference sequence). This CDR3 is built from 16 residues. The CDR3 DNA reads TGTGCCAGCAGCTTGATGGGGTCAATAGCCAAAAACATTCAGTACTTC. It translates to CASSLMGSIAKNIQYF.

This clonotype has only a few counts. The chain employs TRBV29-1 and TRBJ1-2; the D gene is possibly TRBD1 (5 bases). Trimming pared 4 bases from V and 5 bases from J, leaving 14 bases between. The CDR3 is made up of 13 amino acids. Germline values: CDR1 SQVTM, CDR2 ANQGSEA. Here the CDR3 reads CSVVTGTAYGYTF. CDR3 DNA sequence: TGCAGCGTTGTAACCGGGACCGCTTATGGCTACACCTTC.

For this clonotype: Relative to the germline gene, one junction end is altered; a read error may explain this. The rearrangement uses TRBV5-1 and TRBJ2-7; 7 bases match TRBD1. CDR1 is SGHRS, CDR2 YFSETQ, per germline. CDR3 size: 14 residues. DNA of the CDR3: TGCGCCAGCAGCCCCCAGGGGACAGTCTACGGGCAGTACTTC. As protein: CASSPQGTVYGQYF.

The CDR3 loop reads CASSLLGARGYTF. In nucleotides, the CDR3 is TGTGCCAGCAGTTTATTGGGGGCCCGTGGCTACACCTTC. The chain couples TRBV27 to TRBJ1-2; possible D gene TRBD1, 6 bases. Per germline, CDR1 MNHEY and CDR2 SMNVEV (reference sequence). There are 13 residues in the CDR3. The germline V and J ends were trimmed by 1 base and 7 bases, with 10 bases remaining between them.

The V and J genes are TRBV5-6 and TRBJ1-1; the D gene is possibly TRBD1 (5 bases). CDR1 and CDR2 (germline): SGHDT, YYEEEE. The CDR3 runs 19 residues. V lost 4 bases and J 0 bases, leaving 25 bases between the germline ends. In nucleotides, the CDR3 is TGTGCCAGCAGCCTACAGGTCTCGGTCCGTATAAACATGAACACTGAAGCTTTCTTT. It translates to CASSLQVSVRINMNTEAFF.